What follows are 8 T cell receptor beta chains derived from one specimen sequenced in a study of T cell responses to AZD1222 COVID-19 vaccine. Profiling relied on immunoSEQ multiplex PCR, and the TCRdb table lists in-frame clones only, not all of them. Among fewer than 90,000 clones listed, about 86% were seen once. The source was peripheral blood, collected 28 days after the second AZD1222 dose. Receptor source: an adult who received the AZD1222 COVID-19 vaccine.

The chain combines TRBV11-2 with TRBJ2-3, with D unclear. Germline loops: CDR1 SGHAT, CDR2 FQNNGV. CDR3 length equals 15 residues. The V gene lost 5 bases and the J gene lost 0 bases, with 12 bases spanning the gap. CDR3 in amino acids: CASSRNPSSTDTQYF. Here the CDR3 DNA reads TGTGCCAGCAGCCGCAACCCCTCTAGCACAGATACGCAGTATTTT.

The chain is built from TRBV10-1 and TRBJ1-1; 10 bases line up with TRBD1. CDR1 and CDR2 (germline): WNHNN, SYGVQD (reference sequence). The V segment lost 3 bases and the J segment 6 bases; nucleotides outside the gene matches: 7. The CDR3 consists of 15 residues. The DNA for the CDR3 is TGCGCCAGCAGTGACTCGGGACAGGGGCTCGCTGAAGCTTTCTTT. As protein: CASSDSGQGLAEAFF.

J is TRBJ1-5 and V is TRBV19, with 8 bases that match TRBD1. V was pared by 5 bases and J by 3 bases, with 9 bases of the junction left unmatched. Per germline, CDR1 LNHDA and CDR2 SQIVND (reference sequence). CDR3 length equals 16 residues. DNA for the CDR3: TGTGCCAGTAGTCGGGGGACAGGCGCTACCAATCAGCCCCAGCATTTT. Its translation: CASSRGTGATNQPQHF.

The rearrangement uses TRBV24-1 and TRBJ2-1; D possibly corresponds to TRBD2 (5 bases). This CDR3 comprises 17 residues. V shed 9 bases and J shed 6 bases, with 26 bases lying between them. Germline V CDR1 and CDR2: KGHDR, SFDVKD. The CDR3 DNA reads TGTGCCACCCCCCAGCGAGTTGACCTCTATGAGGGCAATGAGCAGTTCTTC. This sequence encodes CATPQRVDLYEGNEQFF.

V usage is TRBV27 and J usage is TRBJ1-1; D unclear. CDR3 size: 17 residues. Germline loops: CDR1 MNHEY, CDR2 SMNVEV (reference sequence). Trimming removed 0 bases from V and 4 bases from J, with 18 bases in between. DNA for the CDR3: TGTGCCAGCAGTTTATCAGGTGCTCTCCCCATCGGCACTGAAGCTTTCTTT. It yields the protein CASSLSGALPIGTEAFF.

This chain links TRBV19 with TRBJ1-5; tentative D call: TRBD1 (5 bases). CDR1 and CDR2 (germline): LNHDA, SQIVND (reference sequence). The CDR3 has 14 residues. Between the trimmed V and J ends, which lost 7 bases and 0 bases, there was a span of 10 bases. CDR3 in amino acids: CASTSQGSNQPQHF. Written as DNA, the CDR3 is TGTGCCAGTACCTCCCAGGGTAGCAATCAGCCCCAGCATTTT.

This chain uses TRBV11-2 with TRBJ2-3; TRBD2 aligns across 9 bases. The CDR3 spans 16 residues. CDR1 and CDR2 (germline): SGHAT, FQNNGV. J lost 4 bases, V lost 2 bases, and 7 bases had no gene match. This CDR3 reads CASSLLGAGGPDTQYF. The CDR3 DNA follows: TGTGCCAGCAGCTTATTGGGGGCGGGAGGGCCAGATACGCAGTATTTT.

This clone has just one count. This sequence joins TRBV7-2 and TRBJ2-3; TRBD1 matches at 11 bases. V trimming: 5 bases; J trimming: 4 bases; junction bases outside the gene matches: 2. This CDR3 is 14 amino acids long. Germline CDR1 and CDR2: SGHTA and FQGNSA. The CDR3 loop is CASSRDRGADTQYF. In DNA, the CDR3 is TGTGCCAGCAGCAGGGACAGGGGGGCAGATACGCAGTATTTT.